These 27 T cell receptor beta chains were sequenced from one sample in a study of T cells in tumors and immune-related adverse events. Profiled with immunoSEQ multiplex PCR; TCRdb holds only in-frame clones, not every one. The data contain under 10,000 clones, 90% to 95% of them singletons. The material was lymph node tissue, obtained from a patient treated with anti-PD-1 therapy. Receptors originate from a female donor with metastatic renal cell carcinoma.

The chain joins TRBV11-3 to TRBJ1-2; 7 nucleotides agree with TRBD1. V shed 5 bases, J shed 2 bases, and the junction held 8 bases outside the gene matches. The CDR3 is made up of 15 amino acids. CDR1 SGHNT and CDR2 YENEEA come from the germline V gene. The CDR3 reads CASSHRQGSNYGYTF. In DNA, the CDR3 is TGTGCCAGCAGCCACCGACAGGGTAGCAACTATGGCTACACCTTC.

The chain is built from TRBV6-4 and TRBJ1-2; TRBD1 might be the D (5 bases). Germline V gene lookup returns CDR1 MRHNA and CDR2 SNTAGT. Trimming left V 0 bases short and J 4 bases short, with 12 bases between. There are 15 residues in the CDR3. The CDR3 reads CASSDSNAGIYGYTF. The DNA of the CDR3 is TGTGCCAGCAGTGACTCTAACGCAGGGATCTATGGCTACACCTTC.

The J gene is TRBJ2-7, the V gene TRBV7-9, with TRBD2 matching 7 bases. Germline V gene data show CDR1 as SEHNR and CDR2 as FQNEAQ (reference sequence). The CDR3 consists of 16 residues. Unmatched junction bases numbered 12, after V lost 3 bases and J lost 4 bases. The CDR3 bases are TGTGCCAGCAGCTTGGGGGGTGCGGGAGTCTCGTACGAGCAGTACTTC. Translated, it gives CASSLGGAGVSYEQYF.

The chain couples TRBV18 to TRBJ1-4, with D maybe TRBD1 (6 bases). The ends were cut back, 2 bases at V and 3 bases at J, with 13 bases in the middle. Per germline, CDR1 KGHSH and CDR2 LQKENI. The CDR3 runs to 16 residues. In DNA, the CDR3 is TGTGCCAGCTCACCAAGTTCCCGGACAGCTAATGAAAAACTGTTTTTT. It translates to CASSPSSRTANEKLFF.

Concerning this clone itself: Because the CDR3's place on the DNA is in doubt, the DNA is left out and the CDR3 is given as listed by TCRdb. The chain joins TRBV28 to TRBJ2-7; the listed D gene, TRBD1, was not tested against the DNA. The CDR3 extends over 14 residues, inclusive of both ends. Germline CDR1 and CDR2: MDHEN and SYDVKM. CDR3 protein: CASSSSDRVHEQYF.

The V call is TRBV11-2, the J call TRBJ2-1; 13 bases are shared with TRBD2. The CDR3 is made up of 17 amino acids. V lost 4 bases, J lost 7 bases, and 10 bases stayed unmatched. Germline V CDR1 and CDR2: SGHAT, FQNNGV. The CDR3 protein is CASSSPGGLAGWNEQFF. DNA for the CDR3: TGTGCCAGCAGCTCCCCCGGGGGACTAGCGGGATGGAATGAGCAGTTCTTC.

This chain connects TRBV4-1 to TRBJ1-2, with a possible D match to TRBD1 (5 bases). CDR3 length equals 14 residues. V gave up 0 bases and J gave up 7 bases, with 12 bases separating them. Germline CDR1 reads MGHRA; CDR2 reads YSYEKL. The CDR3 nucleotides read TGCGCCAGCAGCCAAGATCCGGCAGGGACTGGCTACACCTTC. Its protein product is CASSQDPAGTGYTF.

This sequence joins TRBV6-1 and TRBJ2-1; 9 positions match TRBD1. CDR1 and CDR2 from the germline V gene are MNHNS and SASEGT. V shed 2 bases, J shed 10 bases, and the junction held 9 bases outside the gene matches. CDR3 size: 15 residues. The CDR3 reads CASSETGQGTSEQFF. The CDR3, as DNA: TGTGCCAGCAGTGAAACCGGACAGGGGACGAGCGAGCAGTTCTTC.

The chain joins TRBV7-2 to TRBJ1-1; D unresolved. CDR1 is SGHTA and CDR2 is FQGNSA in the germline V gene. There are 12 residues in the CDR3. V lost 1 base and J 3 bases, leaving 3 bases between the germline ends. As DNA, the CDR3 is TGTGCCAGCAGCTTAGTTTACACTGAAGCTTTCTTT. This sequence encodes CASSLVYTEAFF.

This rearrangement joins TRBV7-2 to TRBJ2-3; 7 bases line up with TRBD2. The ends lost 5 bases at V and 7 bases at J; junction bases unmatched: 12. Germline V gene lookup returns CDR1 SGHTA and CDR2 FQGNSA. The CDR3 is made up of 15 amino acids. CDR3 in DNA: TGTGCCAGCAGCCACCGGACTAGTAACTCGCATACGCAGTATTTT. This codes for CASSHRTSNSHTQYF.

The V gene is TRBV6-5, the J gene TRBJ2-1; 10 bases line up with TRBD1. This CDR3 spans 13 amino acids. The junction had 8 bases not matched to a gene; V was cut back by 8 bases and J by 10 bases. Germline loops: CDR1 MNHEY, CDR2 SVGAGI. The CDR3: CASGTGVFSEQFF. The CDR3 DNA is TGTGCCAGCGGGACAGGGGTTTTCTCCGAGCAGTTCTTC.

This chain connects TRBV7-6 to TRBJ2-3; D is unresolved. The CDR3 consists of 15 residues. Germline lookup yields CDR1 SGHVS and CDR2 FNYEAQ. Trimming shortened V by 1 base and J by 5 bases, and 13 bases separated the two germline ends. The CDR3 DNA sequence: TGTGCCAGCAGCTTAGAATGGTCCCCCAAAGATACGCAGTATTTT. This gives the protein CASSLEWSPKDTQYF.

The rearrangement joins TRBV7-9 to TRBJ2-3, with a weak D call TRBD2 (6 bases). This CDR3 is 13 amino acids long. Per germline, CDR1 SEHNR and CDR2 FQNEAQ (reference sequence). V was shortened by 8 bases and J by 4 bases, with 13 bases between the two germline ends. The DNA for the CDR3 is TGTGCCAGCGGGACGCGGGGTGCAGATACGCAGTATTTT. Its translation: CASGTRGADTQYF.

For the CDR3, the DNA is TGTGCCTGGAGTGGGGCCGCGGGAGGAGGTGTAGATACGCAGTATTTT. It translates to CAWSGAAGGGVDTQYF. The V and J genes are TRBV30 and TRBJ2-3, with 8 bases fitting TRBD2. Trimming at V came to 1 base and at J to 5 bases, leaving 11 bases not matched to a gene. CDR3 length: 16 amino acids. Germline loops: CDR1 GTSNPN, CDR2 SVGIG (reference sequence).

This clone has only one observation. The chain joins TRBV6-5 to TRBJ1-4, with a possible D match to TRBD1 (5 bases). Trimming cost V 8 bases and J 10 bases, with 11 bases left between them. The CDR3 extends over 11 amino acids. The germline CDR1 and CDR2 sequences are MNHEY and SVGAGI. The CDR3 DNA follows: TGTGCCAGCCGGGGGGTCGGAAAACTGTTTTTT. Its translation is CASRGVGKLFF.

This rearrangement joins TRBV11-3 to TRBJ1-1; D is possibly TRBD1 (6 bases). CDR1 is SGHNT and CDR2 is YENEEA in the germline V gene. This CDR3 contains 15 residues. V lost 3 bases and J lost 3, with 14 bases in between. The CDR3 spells CASSFSTGGYTEAFF. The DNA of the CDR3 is TGTGCCAGCAGCTTTTCGACAGGTGGGTACACTGAAGCTTTCTTT.

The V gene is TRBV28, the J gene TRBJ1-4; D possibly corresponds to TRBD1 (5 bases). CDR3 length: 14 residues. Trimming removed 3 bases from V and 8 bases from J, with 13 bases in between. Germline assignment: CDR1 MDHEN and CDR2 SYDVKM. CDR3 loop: CASSLGGGLEKLFF. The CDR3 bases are TGTGCCAGCAGTTTGGGGGGGGGTTTGGAAAAACTGTTTTTT.

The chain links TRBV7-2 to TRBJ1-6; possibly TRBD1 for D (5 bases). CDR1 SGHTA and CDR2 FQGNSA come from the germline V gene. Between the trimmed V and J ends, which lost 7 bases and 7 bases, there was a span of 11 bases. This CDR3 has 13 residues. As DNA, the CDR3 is TGTGCCAGCAACGAAAGGGGAAATTCACCCCTCCACTTT. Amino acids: CASNERGNSPLHF.

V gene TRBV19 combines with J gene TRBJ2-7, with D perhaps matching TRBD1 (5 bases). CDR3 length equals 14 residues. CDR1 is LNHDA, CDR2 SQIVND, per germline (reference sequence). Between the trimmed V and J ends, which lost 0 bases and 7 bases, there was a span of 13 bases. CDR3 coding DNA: TGTGCCAGTAGTATAGACTACAGGAAGGGGGAGCAGTACTTC. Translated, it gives CASSIDYRKGEQYF. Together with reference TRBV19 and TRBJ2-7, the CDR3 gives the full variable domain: DGGITQSPKYLFRKEGQNVTLSCEQNLNHDAMYWYRQDPGQGLRLIYYSQIVNDFQKGDIAEGYSVSREKKESFPLTVTSAQKNPTAFYLCASSIDYRKGEQYFGPGTRLTVT.

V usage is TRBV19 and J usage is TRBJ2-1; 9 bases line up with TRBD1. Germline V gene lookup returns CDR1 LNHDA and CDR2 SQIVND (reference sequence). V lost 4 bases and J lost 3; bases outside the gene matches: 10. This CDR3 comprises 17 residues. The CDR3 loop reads CASSTDPDRGNYNEQFF. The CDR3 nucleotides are TGTGCCAGTAGTACAGACCCTGACAGGGGGAACTACAATGAGCAGTTCTTC.

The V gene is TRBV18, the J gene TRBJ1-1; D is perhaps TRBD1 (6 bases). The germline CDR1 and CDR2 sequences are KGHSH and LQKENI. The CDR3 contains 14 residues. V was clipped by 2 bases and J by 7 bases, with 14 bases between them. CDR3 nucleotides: TGTGCCAGCTCACCAGCACTGGGGGCAGTTGAAGCTTTCTTT. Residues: CASSPALGAVEAFF.

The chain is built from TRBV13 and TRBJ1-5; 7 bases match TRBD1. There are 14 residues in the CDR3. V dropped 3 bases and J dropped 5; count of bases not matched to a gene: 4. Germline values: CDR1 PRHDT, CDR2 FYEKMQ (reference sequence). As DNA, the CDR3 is TGTGCCAGCAGCTTCGGACAGGAGTATCAGCCCCAGCATTTT. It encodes CASSFGQEYQPQHF.

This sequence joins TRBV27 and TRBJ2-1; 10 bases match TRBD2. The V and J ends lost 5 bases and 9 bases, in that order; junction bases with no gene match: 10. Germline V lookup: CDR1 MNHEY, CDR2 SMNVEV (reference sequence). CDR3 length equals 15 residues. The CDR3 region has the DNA TGTGCCAGCAGTCCGCTAGCGGGAGCGCCTGGTGAGCAGTTCTTC. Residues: CASSPLAGAPGEQFF.

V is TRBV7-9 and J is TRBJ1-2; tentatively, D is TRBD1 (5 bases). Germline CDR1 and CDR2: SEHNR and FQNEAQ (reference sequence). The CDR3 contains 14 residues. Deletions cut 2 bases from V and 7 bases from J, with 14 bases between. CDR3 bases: TGTGCCAGCAGCTTACGCGCAGGGCAGGGTGGCTACACCTTC. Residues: CASSLRAGQGGYTF.

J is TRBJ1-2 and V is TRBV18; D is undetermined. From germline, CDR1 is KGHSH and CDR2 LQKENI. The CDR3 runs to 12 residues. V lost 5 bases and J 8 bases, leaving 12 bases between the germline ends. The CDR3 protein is CASSADSRGYTF. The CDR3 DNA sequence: TGTGCCAGCTCAGCCGATTCAAGGGGCTACACCTTC.

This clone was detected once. This CDR3 reads CASSTRTGGTTEAFF. In DNA form, the CDR3 reads TGTGCCAGCAGCACTCGGACAGGGGGGACCACTGAAGCTTTCTTT. The V call is TRBV9, the J call TRBJ1-1; TRBD1 matches at 10 bases. Looked up from germline, CDR1 is SGDLS and CDR2 is YYNGEE. This CDR3 has 15 residues. The ends lost 4 bases at V and 4 bases at J; junction bases unmatched: 7.

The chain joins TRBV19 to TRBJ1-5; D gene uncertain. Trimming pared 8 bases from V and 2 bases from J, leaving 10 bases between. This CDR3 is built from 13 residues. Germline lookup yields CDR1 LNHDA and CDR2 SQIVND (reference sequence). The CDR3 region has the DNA TGTGCCAGTTCAAGGGTGGGCAATCAGCCCCAGCATTTT. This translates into CASSRVGNQPQHF.